The 29 T cell receptor beta chains in this list originate from one sample, sequenced in a study of T cell responses to AZD1222 COVID-19 vaccine. Some clones are missing from TCRdb's copy, which holds only in-frame ones; the method was immunoSEQ multiplex PCR. The data contain 55,000 to 75,000 clones, 88% of them singletons. Sequences were derived from peripheral blood, sampled on day 0 of AZD1222 vaccination. These receptors were taken from an adult in good health.

The chain recombines TRBV4-1 with TRBJ1-5; D ambiguous. Trimming left V 4 bases short and J 5 bases short, with 9 bases between. Per the germline V gene, CDR1 is MGHRA and CDR2 is YSYEKL. This CDR3 is 13 amino acids long. CDR3 region: CASSLRSDQPQHF. CDR3 nucleotides: TGCGCCAGCAGCCTGAGGTCGGATCAGCCCCAGCATTTT.

The genes are TRBV5-1 and TRBJ1-2; 7 nucleotides agree with TRBD1. From germline, CDR1 is SGHRS and CDR2 YFSETQ. Trimming cost V 4 bases and J 5 bases; bases outside gene matches: 8. CDR3 length equals 14 residues. CDR3 in amino acids: CASSARQGWYGYTF. CDR3 coding DNA: TGCGCCAGCAGCGCACGACAGGGTTGGTATGGCTACACCTTC.

The chain recombines TRBV4-2 with TRBJ2-1; 8 nucleotides match TRBD2. Germline CDR1 reads LGHNA; CDR2 reads YNFKEQ. V gave up 1 base and J gave up 3 bases; unmatched junction bases: 5. This CDR3 is built from 16 residues. The CDR3 bases are TGTGCCAGCAGCCAAGTCAGGACTAGCATCTACAATGAGCAGTTCTTC. Translating gives CASSQVRTSIYNEQFF.

V gene TRBV28 combines with J gene TRBJ2-1; 9 bases agree with TRBD2. The CDR3 contains 14 residues. V dropped 3 bases and J dropped 9; count of bases not matched to a gene: 6. Germline V lookup: CDR1 MDHEN, CDR2 SYDVKM. The CDR3 region has the DNA TGTGCCAGCAGTTTTAGCGGGAGAAACCTTGAGCAGTTCTTC. As protein: CASSFSGRNLEQFF.

J is TRBJ1-1 and V is TRBV5-1; no clear D. Trimming stripped 0 bases from V and 1 base from J, with 16 bases between. The length of the CDR3 is 17 residues. Germline-derived CDR1 and CDR2 are SGHRS and YFSETQ. CDR3 region: CASSLGPVRVTNTEAFF. Written as DNA, the CDR3 is TGCGCCAGCAGCTTGGGGCCGGTTCGGGTTACGAACACTGAAGCTTTCTTT.

V is TRBV6-2 or TRBV6-3 and J is TRBJ2-5; D is perhaps TRBD1 (6 bases). This CDR3 comprises 13 residues. V lost 5 bases to trimming and J lost 5 bases, with 12 bases between them. Germline assignment: CDR1 MNHEY and CDR2 SVGEGT. The CDR3 DNA sequence: TGTGCCAGCAGTATGACAGGAGTGGAGACCCAGTACTTC. It codes for CASSMTGVETQYF.

This clone was detected once. This chain links TRBV7-3 with TRBJ2-3, with TRBD2 matching over 8 bases. CDR3 size: 15 residues. Germline V lookup: CDR1 SGHTA, CDR2 FQGTGA. Losses at the gene ends were 4 bases for V and 4 bases for J; bases not matched to a gene: 7. The CDR3 bases are TGTGCCAGCAGCTCCTTAGCGGGACCGGCAGATACGCAGTATTTT. It encodes CASSSLAGPADTQYF.

The rearrangement uses TRBV23-1 and TRBJ1-1; tentative D call: TRBD1 (6 bases). TRBV23-1 is an ORF, with its function uncertain. The CDR3 spans 16 residues. Trimming removed 6 bases at V and 0 bases at J, with 17 bases between. CDR3 sequence: CASSSGDWAMNTEAFF. CDR3 nucleotide sequence: TGCGCCAGCAGCTCAGGGGATTGGGCCATGAACACTGAAGCTTTCTTT.

The chain is built from TRBV4-1 and TRBJ1-5; D unclear. Trimming took off 1 base at V and 0 bases at J, with 19 bases between the two ends. The CDR3 has 19 amino acids. Germline assignment: CDR1 MGHRA and CDR2 YSYEKL. The CDR3 sequence is CASSQGAMVPPYSNQPQHF. The CDR3, as DNA: TGCGCCAGCAGCCAAGGAGCGATGGTGCCCCCTTATAGCAATCAGCCCCAGCATTTT.

This clone was observed once. The J gene is TRBJ2-3, the V gene TRBV15, with a tentative D call TRBD2 (5 bases). Per the germline V gene, CDR1 is LNHNV and CDR2 is YYDKDF (reference sequence). Deletions cut 1 base from V and 4 bases from J, with 9 bases between. The CDR3 runs to 14 residues. CDR3 loop: CATSRAGNADTQYF. CDR3 nucleotides: TGTGCCACCAGCAGAGCGGGGAATGCAGATACGCAGTATTTT.

The chain links TRBV6-5 to TRBJ1-2; 9 bases fit TRBD1. The CDR3 has 15 residues. Trimming took 2 bases from V and 4 from J; bases not matched to a gene: 5. The V gene's germline CDR1 is MNHEY and CDR2 SVGAGI. The CDR3 reads CASSYTPDRGYGYTF. The CDR3 coding sequence is TGTGCCAGCAGTTACACCCCGGACAGGGGCTATGGCTACACCTTC.

The chain couples TRBV3-1 (or the pseudogene TRBV3-2) to TRBJ2-7, with D possibly matching TRBD2 (5 bases). Germline V lookup: CDR1 LGHDT, CDR2 YNNKEL (reference sequence). V lost 1 base, J lost 4 bases, and 14 bases lay in between. The CDR3 runs 15 residues. CDR3 sequence: CASSQGSGSGYEQYF. The DNA of the CDR3 is TGTGCCAGCAGCCAAGGATCGGGCAGCGGTTACGAGCAGTACTTC.

The chain uses TRBV30 and TRBJ1-3; possible D gene TRBD1, 5 bases. The CDR3 spans 13 residues. Germline CDR1 GTSNPN, CDR2 SVGIG (reference sequence). Trimming took off 1 base at V and 4 bases at J, with 8 bases between the two ends. The CDR3 region is CAWSGQPGNTIYF. CDR3 DNA: TGTGCCTGGAGTGGACAGCCGGGAAACACCATATATTTT.

This chain links TRBV9 with TRBJ1-6; no clear D. The germline V gene has CDR1 SGDLS and CDR2 YYNGEE. The CDR3 consists of 15 residues. V lost 0 bases to trimming and J lost 8 bases, with 12 bases between them. The CDR3 here is CASSVGSRRDSPLHF. The CDR3 DNA is TGTGCCAGCAGCGTAGGCAGCAGGAGGGATTCACCCCTCCACTTT.

This chain links TRBV7-2 with TRBJ2-6; TRBD1 is a possible D gene (5 bases). The germline CDR1 and CDR2 sequences are SGHTA and FQGNSA. The CDR3 length is 17 residues. V was pared by 4 bases and J by 0 bases, with 13 bases between. For the CDR3, the DNA is TGTGCCAGCAGCTCCGTAGGCCAGGGCTCTGGGGCCAACGTCCTGACTTTC. This gives the protein CASSSVGQGSGANVLTF.

The rearrangement links TRBV9 to TRBJ2-7; weak D call: TRBD1 (6 bases). V dropped 0 bases and J dropped 2 bases, with 12 bases sitting between them. The CDR3 spans 15 residues. The germline gives CDR1 SGDLS, CDR2 YYNGEE. CDR3 nucleotide sequence: TGTGCCAGCAGCGTAGCCCCAGGGGCGACCTACGAGCAGTACTTC. Its protein product is CASSVAPGATYEQYF.

This chain links TRBV4-1 with TRBJ1-6; D unresolved. The germline CDR1 and CDR2 sequences are MGHRA and YSYEKL. The CDR3 covers 16 residues. V was trimmed by 4 bases and J by 2 bases, leaving 12 bases between them. CDR3: CASSLSPQTYNSPLHF. In DNA form, the CDR3 reads TGCGCCAGCAGCCTCTCACCCCAAACCTATAATTCACCCCTCCACTTT.

This rearrangement joins TRBV3-1 (or the pseudogene TRBV3-2) to TRBJ1-3; D perhaps matches TRBD1 (6 bases). V lost 2 bases and J 5 bases, leaving 19 bases between the germline ends. CDR1 and CDR2 from the germline V gene are LGHDT and YNNKEL (reference sequence). The CDR3 has 17 residues. CDR3 protein: CASSQSTGGRVRNTIYF. CDR3 DNA sequence: TGTGCCAGCAGCCAATCCACGGGGGGCAGGGTGAGAAACACCATATATTTT.

The gene calls are TRBV11-1 and TRBJ2-7; D is uncertain. V lost 0 bases, J lost 2 bases, and 11 bases lay in between. The germline V gene encodes CDR1 SGHAT and CDR2 FQDESV (reference sequence). This CDR3 is 15 amino acids long. The CDR3: CASSLASQTTYEQYF. CDR3 nucleotide sequence: TGTGCCAGCAGCTTAGCCTCCCAGACCACCTACGAGCAGTACTTC. The variable domain in full, completed from reference TRBV11-1 and TRBJ2-7, reads EAEVAQSPRYKITEKSQAVAFWCDPISGHATLYWYRQILGQGPELLVQFQDESVVDDSQLPKDRFSAERLKGVDSTLKIQPAELGDSAMYLCASSLASQTTYEQYFGPGTRLTVT.

This clone counts as medium-sized. V usage is TRBV7-2 and J usage is TRBJ2-7; 7 bases match TRBD2. With 5 bases clipped from V and 4 bases from J, the junction kept 14 bases outside the gene matches. The CDR3 has 16 residues. The V gene's germline CDR1 is SGHTA and CDR2 FQGNSA. The CDR3 loop is CASSPRGAGVVYEQYF. Here the CDR3 DNA reads TGTGCCAGCAGCCCCAGAGGGGCGGGAGTTGTATACGAGCAGTACTTC.

This sequence joins TRBV7-8 and TRBJ2-1; 8 bases fit TRBD1. The CDR3 has 14 residues. J lost 8 bases, V lost 3 bases, and 6 bases had no gene match. CDR1 SGHVS and CDR2 FQNEAQ come from the germline V gene. The CDR3 DNA reads TGTGCCAGCAGCTTCGAGACAGGGGCACATGAGCAGTTCTTC. Translation: CASSFETGAHEQFF.

This sequence joins TRBV7-9 and TRBJ2-7; a possible D gene is TRBD1 (5 bases). CDR3 length: 15 amino acids. V lost 5 bases to trimming and J lost 0 bases, with 14 bases between them. From germline, CDR1 is SEHNR and CDR2 FQNEAQ (reference sequence). The CDR3 spells CASSPLGRSSYEQYF. Here the CDR3 DNA reads TGTGCCAGCAGCCCGCTGGGGCGGTCCTCCTACGAGCAGTACTTC.

This clone came up once. The chain uses TRBV7-9 and TRBJ2-1, with 11 bases identical to TRBD2. Germline loops: CDR1 SEHNR, CDR2 FQNEAQ (reference sequence). With 6 bases clipped from V and 0 bases from J, the junction kept 10 bases outside the gene matches. The CDR3 is 18 amino acids. The CDR3 region is CASSSGTSGPSSYNEQFF. DNA for the CDR3: TGTGCCAGCAGTTCCGGGACTAGCGGTCCGAGCTCCTACAATGAGCAGTTCTTC. The entire variable domain, with the rest obtained from reference TRBV7-9 and TRBJ2-1, is as follows: DTGVSQNPRHKITKRGQNVTFRCDPISEHNRLYWYRQTLGQGPEFLTYFQNEAQLEKSRLLSDRFSAERPKGSFSTLEIQRTEQGDSAMYLCASSSGTSGPSSYNEQFFGPGTRLTVL.

The CDR3 loop reads CAWMQGPHSTDTQYF. CDR3 DNA: TGTGCCTGGATGCAGGGGCCGCATAGCACAGATACGCAGTATTTT. The chain recombines TRBV30 with TRBJ2-3, with D possibly being TRBD1 (6 bases). Per germline, CDR1 GTSNPN and CDR2 SVGIG (reference sequence). With 4 bases removed from V and 0 bases from J, the gap between germline ends came to 14 bases. CDR3 length: 15 amino acids. The complete variable domain, with remaining parts taken from reference TRBV30 and TRBJ2-3, reads SQTIHQWPATLVQPVGSPLSLECTVEGTSNPNLYWYRQAAGRGLQLLFYSVGIGQISSEVPQNLSASRPQDRQFILSSKKLLLSDSGFYLCAWMQGPHSTDTQYFGPGTRLTVL.

The rearrangement links TRBV6-5 to TRBJ2-1, with D hard to call. Germline CDR1 and CDR2: MNHEY and SVGAGI. The CDR3 loop spans 14 amino acids. V lost 7 bases and J 1 base, leaving 11 bases between the germline ends. This chain's CDR3 is CASTGPYSYNEQFF. CDR3 DNA sequence: TGTGCCAGCACCGGCCCCTATTCCTACAATGAGCAGTTCTTC.

The CDR3 reads CASSATPWVYNEQFF. Here the CDR3 DNA reads TGTGCCAGCAGCGCAACACCGTGGGTTTACAATGAGCAGTTCTTC. V and J are TRBV9 and TRBJ2-1, with D hard to call. V was pared by 3 bases and J by 4 bases, with 14 bases between. CDR3 length: 15 amino acids. Per germline, CDR1 SGDLS and CDR2 YYNGEE.

The J gene is TRBJ1-1, the V gene TRBV18, with D hard to call. This CDR3 spans 16 amino acids. Per the germline V gene, CDR1 is KGHSH and CDR2 is LQKENI. V lost 3 bases to trimming and J lost 2 bases, with 16 bases between them. The CDR3: CASSPLRADSNTEAFF. CDR3 coding DNA: TGTGCCAGCTCACCGCTCCGGGCAGACTCTAACACTGAAGCTTTCTTT.

V usage is TRBV6-5 and J usage is TRBJ1-2; 7 positions agree with TRBD1. The germline CDR1 and CDR2 sequences are MNHEY and SVGAGI. V trimming: 7 bases; J trimming: 3 bases; junction bases outside the gene matches: 2. The CDR3 runs to 12 residues. The DNA for the CDR3 is TGTGCCAGCACGACAGGGCACTATGGCTACACCTTC. Protein sequence: CASTTGHYGYTF.

The V gene is TRBV6-2 or TRBV6-3, the J gene TRBJ2-2; no reliable D call. CDR3 length equals 14 residues. The V end lost 5 bases, the J end lost 6 bases, and 13 bases lay between the germline ends. Germline values: CDR1 MNHEY, CDR2 SVGEGT. As DNA, the CDR3 is TGTGCCAGCAGTCAATCACTGAGCGCCGGGGAGCTGTTTTTT. This gives the protein CASSQSLSAGELFF.